These T cell receptor beta chains were read from a single sample in a study of T-cell memory formation after mild COVID-19. TCRdb redid the calling of the 5' RACE reads with MiXCR, one entry per CDR3 protein. Of some 410,000 distinct CDR3 sequences in the sample, about 25% were seen once. Material for sequencing was PBMCs or a T cell subset sorted from them (not recorded which). The receptors were gathered from an adult woman who had mild COVID-19 (a few samples of this study predate the infection). Cell type and time point are not known. CDR3s include the opening cysteine and the closing phenylalanine or tryptophan. D genes are given only for firm matches. Rows may omit the clone size; those that give it use once, few, many or a size class.

size: .
J: TRBJ1-5
V: TRBV7-9
D: .
DNA: TGTGCCAGCAGCTCTGGCACAGGTAGAGTGCCCCAGCATTTT
CDR3: CASSSGTGRVPQHF

size: few
J: TRBJ2-3
V: TRBV20-1
D: .
DNA: TGCAGTGCTACCGGGGGTACAGGGTCGGAGACTAGCACAGATACGCAGTATTTT
CDR3: CSATGGTGSETSTDTQYF

size: .
J: TRBJ2-7
V: TRBV9
D: .
DNA: TGTGCCAGCAGCGCATACTCCCAGGGAGGCGAGCAGTACTTC
CDR3: CASSAYSQGGEQYF

size: few
J: TRBJ2-1
V: TRBV6-6
D: .
DNA: TGTGCCAGCAGTTACGGGTCTAGCGCTTCCAATGAGCAGTTCTTC
CDR3: CASSYGSSASNEQFF

size: many
J: TRBJ2-7
V: TRBV18
D: .
DNA: TGTGCCAGCTCATTAACCACGGGTGGATACGAGCAGTACTTC
CDR3: CASSLTTGGYEQYF

size: .
J: TRBJ2-1
V: TRBV30
D: TRBD2
DNA: TGTGCCTGGACAGGACTAGCGGACAATGAGCAGTTCTTC
CDR3: CAWTGLADNEQFF

size: .
J: TRBJ2-7
V: TRBV7-6
D: .
DNA: TGTGCCAGCAGCTTAGACTTGGGACCTGCGTACGAGCAGTACTTC
CDR3: CASSLDLGPAYEQYF

size: .
J: TRBJ2-5
V: TRBV20-1
D: TRBD2
DNA: TGCAGTGCTAGAGATATCGCGGGGGGGGCTCTGGGGACCCAGTACTTC
CDR3: CSARDIAGGALGTQYF

size: few
J: TRBJ1-1
V: TRBV5-1
D: TRBD1
DNA: TGCGCCAGCAGCTCTAACCCGGGACAGGGTCTTGAAGCTTTCTTT
CDR3: CASSSNPGQGLEAFF

size: .
J: TRBJ2-7
V: TRBV7-9
D: .
DNA: TGTGCCAGCAGCTTAGGCCCGGCGGGGAGGAGGACCTACGAGCAGTACTTC
CDR3: CASSLGPAGRRTYEQYF

size: .
J: TRBJ2-3
V: TRBV29-1
D: .
DNA: TGCAGCGTTGGCAACCCTGGGGCAAAAGATACGCAGTATTTT
CDR3: CSVGNPGAKDTQYF

size: .
J: TRBJ1-1
V: TRBV7-8
D: .
DNA: TGTGCCAGCAGCTTATCGAAGAACACTGAAGCTTTCTTT
CDR3: CASSLSKNTEAFF

size: once
J: TRBJ1-2
V: TRBV7-8
D: .
DNA: TGTGCCAGCAGCTTAGGACCGACGATCTATGGCTACACCTTC
CDR3: CASSLGPTIYGYTF

size: .
J: TRBJ2-1
V: TRBV4-1
D: TRBD2
DNA: TGCGCCAGCTCCCCGTGGGAGGGAGACAATGAGCAGTTCTTC
CDR3: CASSPWEGDNEQFF

size: .
J: TRBJ2-7
V: TRBV3-1
D: TRBD1
DNA: TGTGCCAGCAGTCACAGGGGGGATTACGAGCAGTACTTC
CDR3: CASSHRGDYEQYF

size: .
J: TRBJ2-7
V: TRBV7-6
D: .
DNA: TGTGCCAGCAGCAAGATCGGGGTACAGGCACACTACGAGCAGTACTTC
CDR3: CASSKIGVQAHYEQYF

size: few
J: TRBJ2-7
V: TRBV1
D: .
DNA: TGCACCAGCAGAATCCAGCCCGGAGAATCCTACGAGCAGTACTTC
CDR3: CTSRIQPGESYEQYF

size: few
J: TRBJ2-2
V: TRBV6-6
D: TRBD1
DNA: TGTGCCAGCAGTTTCCCACAGGGGGCGAACACCGGGGAGCTGTTTTTT
CDR3: CASSFPQGANTGELFF

size: .
J: TRBJ2-7
V: TRBV7-6
D: .
DNA: TGTGCCAGCAGCCCCACGCGGCTAGAGACCTACGAGCAGTACTTC
CDR3: CASSPTRLETYEQYF

size: few
J: TRBJ2-2
V: TRBV5-6
D: .
DNA: TGTGCCAGCAGCTTTCTAGGCGGGGAGCTGTTTTTT
CDR3: CASSFLGGELFF

size: .
J: TRBJ2-7
V: TRBV19
D: .
DNA: TGTGCCAGTAGTCCCAAGACAGGAGACTACGAGCAGTACTTC
CDR3: CASSPKTGDYEQYF

size: .
J: TRBJ1-1
V: TRBV6-2/TRBV6-3
D: .
DNA: TGTGCCAGCAGTGCCGCCGTCCACACTGAAGCTTTCTTT
CDR3: CASSAAVHTEAFF

size: few
J: TRBJ2-2
V: TRBV20-1
D: TRBD1
DNA: TGCAGTGCTAGTTTTTGGCAGGGGGTTAACACCGGGGAGCTGTTTTTT
CDR3: CSASFWQGVNTGELFF

size: few
J: TRBJ2-7
V: TRBV5-1
D: .
DNA: TGCGCCAGCAGCTTGGGCCCCGGGGACAACTCCTACGAGCAGTACTTC
CDR3: CASSLGPGDNSYEQYF

size: few
J: TRBJ2-6
V: TRBV4-1
D: .
DNA: TGCGCCAGCAGCCAACTATTCGGGGGTAACTCTGGGGCCAACGTCCTGACTTTC
CDR3: CASSQLFGGNSGANVLTF

size: few
J: TRBJ2-1
V: TRBV7-2
D: .
DNA: TGTGCCAGCAGCTTAGAGGTGACTAGTTCATACAATGAGCAGTTCTTC
CDR3: CASSLEVTSSYNEQFF

size: .
J: TRBJ1-1
V: TRBV19
D: TRBD1
DNA: TGTGCCAGTAGTAGGTCGGACAGGCAGAATGAAGCTTTCTTT
CDR3: CASSRSDRQNEAFF

size: .
J: TRBJ1-2
V: TRBV18
D: .
DNA: TGTGCCAGCTCGCCAGGCGAAGGGGAAGGCTATGGCTACACCTTC
CDR3: CASSPGEGEGYGYTF

size: .
J: TRBJ1-4
V: TRBV9
D: .
DNA: TGTGCCAGCAGCGTAGAGGTCGCTAATGAAAAACTGTTTTTT
CDR3: CASSVEVANEKLFF

size: few
J: TRBJ2-7
V: TRBV24-1
D: .
DNA: TGTGCCACCAGTGAGACTAACACCTACGAGCAGTACTTC
CDR3: CATSETNTYEQYF

size: .
J: TRBJ1-2
V: TRBV29-1
D: TRBD1
DNA: TGCAGCGCTTTGACAGGGGGGAACTATGGCTACACCTTC
CDR3: CSALTGGNYGYTF

size: once
J: TRBJ1-1
V: TRBV5-5
D: .
DNA: TGTGCCAGCAACCGAGGGGGGACGGAGAACACTGAAGCTTTCTTT
CDR3: CASNRGGTENTEAFF

size: few
J: TRBJ2-5
V: TRBV18
D: TRBD2
DNA: TGTGCCAGCTCACCTGGGACTAGCGGGGGAGCGGTGGAGACCCAGTACTTC
CDR3: CASSPGTSGGAVETQYF

size: few
J: TRBJ1-3
V: TRBV11-1
D: .
DNA: TGTGCCAGCAGCTTGGAACCCCCGGACAGTTCTAACTCTGGAAACACCATATATTTT
CDR3: CASSLEPPDSSNSGNTIYF

size: .
J: TRBJ1-3
V: TRBV6-5
D: .
DNA: TGTGCCAGCAGTTACTCTGGACACCCGCTCGACACCATATATTTT
CDR3: CASSYSGHPLDTIYF

size: .
J: TRBJ2-1
V: TRBV4-3
D: .
DNA: TGCGCCAGCAGCCAAGGATGGGGAAAAAGCTCCTACAATGAGCAGTTCTTC
CDR3: CASSQGWGKSSYNEQFF

size: few
J: TRBJ2-4
V: TRBV7-9
D: .
DNA: TGTGCCAGCAGATTCGGGACGGGGAAAAACATTCAGTACTTC
CDR3: CASRFGTGKNIQYF

size: few
J: TRBJ2-7
V: TRBV9
D: TRBD2
DNA: TGTGCCAGCAGCAGAAGTAGCGGGGGGGTCCACGAGCAGTACTTC
CDR3: CASSRSSGGVHEQYF

size: few
J: TRBJ2-7
V: TRBV7-9
D: TRBD1
DNA: TGTGCCACCCAGACGGGACAGGGTTTAGAGCAGTACTTC
CDR3: CATQTGQGLEQYF

size: few
J: TRBJ2-2
V: TRBV9
D: TRBD2
DNA: TGTGCCAGCAGCCTGACTAGCGGGGGACCGAACACCGGGGAGCTGTTTTTT
CDR3: CASSLTSGGPNTGELFF

size: .
J: TRBJ2-1
V: TRBV20-1
D: .
DNA: TGCAGTGCTAGAGATCGAGCGGGCGAGTACAATGAGCAGTTCTTC
CDR3: CSARDRAGEYNEQFF

size: .
J: TRBJ2-2
V: TRBV5-6
D: .
DNA: TGTGCCAGCAGCTTTACCAGGGGATCGAGGACCGGGGAGCTGTTTTTT
CDR3: CASSFTRGSRTGELFF

size: few
J: TRBJ2-5
V: TRBV24-1
D: .
DNA: TGTGCCACCAGTGATTTTGGGGCGGAGACCCAGTACTTC
CDR3: CATSDFGAETQYF

size: many
J: TRBJ2-2
V: TRBV12-3/TRBV12-4
D: .
DNA: TGTGCCAGCAGTTTCGGTTCCGGGGAGCTGTTTTTT
CDR3: CASSFGSGELFF

size: .
J: TRBJ2-7
V: TRBV29-1
D: TRBD1
DNA: TGCAGCGTTCTTCCCCCGATCGGCAAGACAGGGCGGTACGAGCAGTACTTC
CDR3: CSVLPPIGKTGRYEQYF

size: .
J: TRBJ2-7
V: TRBV7-9
D: .
DNA: TGTGCCAGCTGTCCCCCAGGGGACCTCGAGCAGTACTTC
CDR3: CASCPPGDLEQYF

size: many
J: TRBJ2-1
V: TRBV24-1
D: .
DNA: TGTGCCACCAGTGACAGGGGAACGGTGATTAATGAGCAGTTCTTC
CDR3: CATSDRGTVINEQFF

size: few
J: TRBJ2-7
V: TRBV5-1
D: TRBD2
DNA: TGCGCCAGCAGCTTGGATTCGGGAGGGCTCTACGAGCAGTACTTC
CDR3: CASSLDSGGLYEQYF

size: few
J: TRBJ2-7
V: TRBV4-2
D: .
DNA: TGTGCCAGCAGCCCTTTGGGGCAGGGGTGGTCCTACGAGCAGTACTTC
CDR3: CASSPLGQGWSYEQYF

size: .
J: TRBJ2-2
V: TRBV14
D: .
DNA: TGTGCCAGCAGCCAGTGGGGGAACACCGGGGAGCTGTTTTTT
CDR3: CASSQWGNTGELFF

size: many
J: TRBJ2-5
V: TRBV7-2
D: .
DNA: TGTGCCAGCAGTCGACAGGAGACCCAGTACTTC
CDR3: CASSRQETQYF

size: .
J: TRBJ2-7
V: TRBV5-1
D: .
DNA: TGCGCCAGCAGCTTGTGGGGGCGGGACGAGCAGTACTTC
CDR3: CASSLWGRDEQYF

size: .
J: TRBJ2-1
V: TRBV4-3
D: .
DNA: TGCGCCAGCAGCCAAGTTAAGCCGCCAGGAGGGCCGTCATATGAGCAGTTCTTC
CDR3: CASSQVKPPGGPSYEQFF

size: .
J: TRBJ2-7
V: TRBV7-2
D: .
DNA: TGTGCCAGCAGCTTGTCCCGGGACGTCGCGTACGGCGAGCAGTACTTC
CDR3: CASSLSRDVAYGEQYF

size: few
J: TRBJ2-3
V: TRBV7-3
D: .
DNA: TGTGCCAGCAGCCCCCTGGGCGGGATGGATACGCAGTATTTT
CDR3: CASSPLGGMDTQYF

size: many
J: TRBJ2-3
V: TRBV12-3/TRBV12-4
D: TRBD2
DNA: TGTGCCAGCAGTCTTAGCGGGGGAGCAGATACGCAGTATTTT
CDR3: CASSLSGGADTQYF

size: .
J: TRBJ2-2
V: TRBV2
D: TRBD2
DNA: TGTGCCAGCTCGCGGTTCAAGCGGGAGGGCCGGGAGCTGTTTTTT
CDR3: CASSRFKREGRELFF